The 3 T cell receptor beta chains presented below share a single source sample, sequenced in a study of T cell responses to AZD1222 COVID-19 vaccine (dated by TCRdb to the early 2020s). Per the publication, the time point label means: about 28 days (+/-7) after the second vaccine dose. Library creation used the immunoSEQ multiplex PCR assay. TCRdb limited this immuneACCESS table to in-frame rearrangements with V and J called. A share of clones is missing; checked studies link under half to unresolved V genes, and the rest is unexplained. The sample table holds around 130,000 clones, of which 75% to 95% were seen once. Jointly, the top ten make up roughly 2% of the sample. This specimen was peripheral blood, taken 28 days after the second AZD1222 dose. The receptors shown here come from an adult who received the AZD1222 COVID-19 vaccine.

The rearrangement uses TRBV18 and TRBJ2-1; D perhaps matches TRBD2 (6 bases). Deletions cut 3 bases from V and 2 bases from J, with 8 bases between. The CDR3 length is 14 residues. Germline loops: CDR1 KGHSH, CDR2 LQKENI. The CDR3 protein is CASSPRGAYNEQFF. For the CDR3, the DNA is TGTGCCAGCTCACCCCGCGGGGCCTACAATGAGCAGTTCTTC.

V and J are TRBV29-1 and TRBJ2-2; 10 nucleotides match TRBD1. Germline V lookup: CDR1 SQVTM, CDR2 ANQGSEA. The length of the CDR3 is 14 residues. Trimming at V came to 4 bases and at J to 5 bases, leaving 4 bases not matched to a gene. The chain's CDR3 is CSVVDRGSTGELFF. CDR3 DNA: TGCAGCGTTGTGGACAGGGGGAGTACCGGGGAGCTGTTTTTT.

The chain has TRBV9 and TRBJ2-3, with 10 bases aligning to TRBD2. This CDR3 region has 17 residues. Germline values: CDR1 SGDLS, CDR2 YYNGEE. V lost 2 bases, J lost 5 bases, and 11 bases stayed unmatched. CDR3 sequence: CASSVGAGTSDRDTQYF. DNA of the CDR3: TGTGCCAGCAGCGTTGGGGCCGGGACTAGCGATAGAGATACGCAGTATTTT.